These T cell receptor beta chains were read from a single sample in a study of CXCR3-negative and CXCR3-positive naive CD8 T cells. TCRdb reanalyzed the 5' RACE reads and collapses them to one entry per CDR3 protein, without DNA. The sample shows about 120,000 distinct CDR3 sequences, and about 0.34% sits with its ten largest clones. The material sequenced was naive CXCR3+ CD8+ T cells from blood. The receptors come from a human donor in good health. Some clones in this sample may be carry-over from other donors' samples. CDR3s include the opening cysteine and the closing phenylalanine or tryptophan.

V gene	CDR3 length	J gene	CDR3 protein
TRBV19	16	TRBJ2-7	CASSIANRGAVYEQYF
TRBV6-5	14	TRBJ2-5	CASSYSGQQETQYF
TRBV6-6	14	TRBJ1-1	CASSYSNRGTEAFF
TRBV28	18	TRBJ2-5	CASSSKGLAGAYQETQYF
TRBV25-1	15	TRBJ2-1	CASRTGGADYNEQFF
TRBV29-1	12	TRBJ2-1	CELARVPNEQFF
TRBV29-1	15	TRBJ2-3	CSVYGVGLAGNTQYF
TRBV25-1	15	TRBJ2-2	CASRSIGPNTGELFF
TRBV28	15	TRBJ2-1	CASSRTGAPYNEQFF
TRBV12-3/TRBV12-4	17	TRBJ2-2	CASQAPTSVWNTGELFF
TRBV5-1	13	TRBJ2-7	CASQREGWNEQYF
TRBV11-1	13	TRBJ2-7	CASSDTGGYEQYF
TRBV4-3	15	TRBJ1-2	CASSQDRGGAGGYTF
TRBV20-1	15	TRBJ2-5	CSARAGLAESETQYF
TRBV7-6	16	TRBJ2-3	CASSPNPDRRTDTQYF
TRBV9	14	TRBJ2-2	CASSAGQGIWELFF
TRBV7-9	13	TRBJ2-7	CASSLLDSYEQYF
TRBV11-2	13	TRBJ2-1	CASSLGTSGEQFF
TRBV28	14	TRBJ2-5	CASSLWTAQETQYF
TRBV29-1	12	TRBJ2-5	CSVSWESETQYF
TRBV12-3/TRBV12-4	15	TRBJ2-1	CASSPTSGRANEQFF
TRBV29-1	12	TRBJ1-2	CSDNEQGSGYTF
TRBV27	15	TRBJ2-7	CASTQDMFGVNEQYF
TRBV3-1	15	TRBJ2-1	CASSQDRGQNNEQFF
TRBV5-1	13	TRBJ1-1	CASSLVGEAEAFF
TRBV7-9	16	TRBJ2-1	CASSYLTAGTYNEQFF
TRBV20-1	14	TRBJ1-5	CSARYRDNNQPQHF
TRBV5-1	15	TRBJ2-3	CASSFAGTSTDTQYF
TRBV10-2	14	TRBJ2-7	CASSEREWGYEQYF
TRBV7-2	18	TRBJ2-5	CASSPPAAGGGYQETQYF
TRBV28	15	TRBJ2-3	CASSLASGSTDTQYF
TRBV27	12	TRBJ2-7	CASSSSHYEQYF
TRBV12-3/TRBV12-4	15	TRBJ1-2	CASTLDGQDNYGYTF
TRBV4-1	14	TRBJ1-1	CASSPLGTNTEAFF
TRBV19	15	TRBJ2-1	CASSIAQSSYNEQFF
TRBV18	15	TRBJ2-7	CASSPPGGTSYEQYF
TRBV28	14	TRBJ1-5	CASSPVDRDQPQHF
TRBV28	16	TRBJ2-5	CASSFEDSPSLETQYF
TRBV24-1	14	TRBJ2-1	CATSDLSGGHEQFF
TRBV4-2	15	TRBJ2-3	CASSQGALTEDTQYF
TRBV21-1	14	TRBJ2-7	CASSFRTATYEQYF
TRBV5-1	15	TRBJ2-2	CASSLIRAYTGELFF
TRBV20-1	15	TRBJ2-7	CSARPLAGAPYEQYF
TRBV28	16	TRBJ2-3	CASSGTSGRAIDTQYF